The clone carrying this TCR beta chain was counted between two and nine times. Its target is unknown. PCR employed 60 Vbeta and 13 Jbeta primers. The method was immunoSEQ multiplex PCR; TCRdb's version includes in-frame clones alone and lacks a portion of them. The top ten clones hold around 1.6% of a sample with 150,000 to 200,000 clones, 70% to 80% of them seen once. When sampled, the donors appeared nominally healthy, though they likely had unrecorded immune exposures. The CDR3 runs 15 residues. Trimming pared 7 bases from V and 4 bases from J, leaving 16 bases between. The germline V gene encodes CDR1 SNHLY and CDR2 FYNNEI. This sample was included in a study of cytomegalovirus exposure and HLA in healthy donors. Study-level findings and limits: Most likely, a cluster of highly shared sequence variants arose as a sequencing artifact. A missense variant in DCLRE1C was later tied to TCR beta V- and J-gene trimming.

This sequence was found in a woman aged 50 to 65 in good health and CMV-seronegative. This chain connects TRBV2 to TRBJ2-2; a weak D match, TRBD2 (6 bases). The sequenced material came from PBMCs. DNA of the CDR3: TGTGCCAGCACCGTGGTAGCGGTAGGCACCGGGGAGCTGTTTTTT. This translates into CASTVVAVGTGELFF.